These 2 T cell receptor beta chains were sequenced from one sample in a study of cytomegalovirus exposure and HLA in healthy donors. PCR involved 60 Vbeta and 13 Jbeta primers. Libraries were prepared by immunoSEQ multiplex PCR; TCRdb keeps only in-frame clonotypes and omits some of them. The data hold 85,000 to 100,000 clones, with 60% to 70% observed a single time. The sequencing sample was made of PBMCs. The source is a woman between 25 and 40 years old in good health and CMV-seronegative.

V usage is TRBV18 and J usage is TRBJ2-7, with D possibly being TRBD2 (5 bases). The CDR3 sequence is 14 residues long. From germline, CDR1 is KGHSH and CDR2 LQKENI. Trimming stripped 3 bases from V and 0 bases from J, with 9 bases between. This CDR3 is CASSPEVRSYEQYF. The CDR3 nucleotides are TGTGCCAGCTCACCGGAGGTGCGCTCCTACGAGCAGTACTTC.

The V gene is TRBV5-6, the J gene TRBJ1-1, with D possibly TRBD1 on 5 matching bases. V was pared by 1 base and J by 3 bases, with 10 bases between. Per the germline V gene, CDR1 is SGHDT and CDR2 is YYEEEE. The CDR3 spans 14 residues. This chain's CDR3 is CASSLYPGDTEAFF. In DNA form, the CDR3 reads TGTGCCAGCAGCTTGTATCCGGGGGACACTGAAGCTTTCTTT.